These 21 T cell receptor beta chains share one sample of origin, sequenced in a study of T-cell memory formation after mild COVID-19. TCRdb itself ran the 5' RACE reads through MiXCR, one entry per CDR3 protein. The sample yields around 370,000 distinct CDR3 sequences, approximately 21% seen once. Input material: PBMCs or a T cell subset sorted from them (not recorded which). These receptor sequences come from an adult woman who had mild COVID-19 (a few samples of this study predate the infection). Cell type and time point are not known.

This clonotype was recorded at least ten times. The CDR3 is CASSRRGTTGDTQYF. CDR3 DNA: TGTGCCAGCAGCCGTCGGGGGACCACAGGAGATACGCAGTATTTT. V gene TRBV6-6 combines with J gene TRBJ2-3; weak D call: TRBD2 (6 bases). The CDR3 length is 15 residues. Trimming cost V 6 bases and J 5 bases, with 18 bases left between them. Germline V gene data show CDR1 as MNHNY and CDR2 as SVGAGI (reference sequence).

This chain connects TRBV15 to TRBJ2-1; D might be TRBD1 or TRBD2, each matching 5 bases. The germline V and J ends were trimmed by 0 bases and 12 bases, with 21 bases remaining between them. This CDR3 is 16 amino acids long. Germline V gene sequence: CDR1 LNHNV, CDR2 YYDKDF (reference sequence). The chain's CDR3 is CATSRDGGKTAGRQFF. In nucleotides, the CDR3 is TGTGCCACCAGCAGAGATGGGGGAAAAACCGCCGGCCGGCAGTTCTTC.

The table lists this clonotype with a few counts. The rearrangement links TRBV5-1 to TRBJ2-7; TRBD2 is a possible D gene (6 bases). V was cut by 4 bases and J by 2 bases, with 16 bases left in between. This CDR3 comprises 15 residues. Germline CDR1 is SGHRS and CDR2 is YFSETQ. CDR3 sequence (DNA): TGCGCCAGCAGCGGAGGGTCAGCGGTCCCCTACGAGCAGTACTTC. Translating gives CASSGGSAVPYEQYF.

This clonotype was seen only a few times. This chain uses TRBV4-1 with TRBJ2-1, with D hard to call. The CDR3 is made up of 13 amino acids. V was cut by 0 bases and J by 10 bases, with 10 bases left in between. The V gene's germline CDR1 is MGHRA and CDR2 YSYEKL. CDR3 in amino acids: CASSQDRAREQFF. DNA of the CDR3: TGCGCCAGCAGCCAAGATAGAGCGCGAGAGCAGTTCTTC.

The chain combines TRBV24-1 with TRBJ1-5; 8 bases agree with TRBD1. There are 17 residues in the CDR3. Germline V gives CDR1 KGHDR, CDR2 SFDVKD. The V and J ends lost 3 bases and 2 bases, in that order; junction bases with no gene match: 8. The DNA for the CDR3 is TGTGCCACCAGTGATCCCTCAGGGGGCGCGGGCAATCAGCCCCAGCATTTT. Protein sequence: CATSDPSGGAGNQPQHF.

The V call is TRBV20-1, the J call TRBJ2-2, with 9 positions matching TRBD2. The V gene end was trimmed by 3 bases and the J gene end by 13 bases; junction bases not matched to a gene: 18. The CDR3 runs to 16 residues. Germline V CDR1 and CDR2: DFQATT, SNEGSKA (reference sequence). CDR3 in DNA: TGCAGTGCTAGGAGAGCGGGAGGCCGTTTATCCGGTGGGCTGTTTTTT. Its translation: CSARRAGGRLSGGLFF.

This chain joins TRBV7-9 and TRBJ1-1; D possibly corresponds to TRBD1 (5 bases). CDR1 and CDR2 (germline): SEHNR, FQNEAQ (reference sequence). V was cut by 5 bases and J by 7 bases, with 11 bases left in between. The CDR3 covers 12 residues. The CDR3, as DNA: TGTGCCAGCAGCCCAGGGACCATTGAAGCTTTCTTT. It is translated as CASSPGTIEAFF.

This clonotype was seen more than once but under ten times. V is TRBV18 and J is TRBJ2-7, with D possibly matching TRBD1 (6 bases). The CDR3 sequence is 17 residues long. The V end was cut by 4 bases, the J end by 3 bases, with 22 bases between. Per the germline V gene, CDR1 is KGHSH and CDR2 is LQKENI. CDR3 sequence: CASSRVGLAGADYEQYF. The CDR3 DNA follows: TGTGCCAGCTCACGAGTCGGTTTGGCAGGGGCTGACTACGAGCAGTACTTC.

The gene calls are TRBV30 and TRBJ2-1; TRBD2 matches at 13 bases. The germline V gene has CDR1 GTSNPN and CDR2 SVGIG (reference sequence). This CDR3 is built from 16 residues. The trim removed 0 bases at V and 10 bases at J, leaving 9 bases unmatched. The CDR3 loop reads CAWSVIGTGLAGEQFF. DNA for the CDR3: TGTGCCTGGAGTGTAATAGGGACGGGACTAGCGGGAGAGCAGTTCTTC.

This clonotype was found a few times. The CDR3 coding sequence is TGTGCCAGTAGTACGGGACTACTAAGCACAGATACGCAGTATTTT. Residues: CASSTGLLSTDTQYF. The chain is built from TRBV19 and TRBJ2-3, with 7 bases matching TRBD2. The V and J ends lost 4 bases and 0 bases, in that order; junction bases with no gene match: 4. Per germline, CDR1 LNHDA and CDR2 SQIVND (reference sequence). The CDR3 runs 15 residues. The whole variable domain, filled in from reference TRBV19 and TRBJ2-3, reads DGGITQSPKYLFRKEGQNVTLSCEQNLNHDAMYWYRQDPGQGLRLIYYSQIVNDFQKGDIAEGYSVSREKKESFPLTVTSAQKNPTAFYLCASSTGLLSTDTQYFGPGTRLTVL.

This clonotype was counted a few times. The rearrangement uses TRBV24-1 and TRBJ2-1; D unresolved. The V gene lost 4 bases and the J gene lost 0 bases, with 15 bases spanning the gap. The CDR3 contains 17 residues. Germline V CDR1 and CDR2: KGHDR, SFDVKD. The CDR3 DNA sequence: TGTGCCACCAGTGACTTAGGGATCGGTCGCTCCTACAATGAGCAGTTCTTC. Amino acids: CATSDLGIGRSYNEQFF.

V is TRBV12-3 or TRBV12-4 and J is TRBJ2-3, with 9 bases matching TRBD2. Trimming cost V 6 bases and J 0 bases; bases outside gene matches: 4. This CDR3 has 15 residues. The CDR3 DNA sequence: TGTGCCAGCAGACGACTAGCGGCTAGCACAGATACGCAGTATTTT. Translated, it gives CASRRLAASTDTQYF.

This sequence joins TRBV12-3 or TRBV12-4 and TRBJ2-2; D remains unclear. V shed 5 bases and J shed 5 bases, with 15 bases lying between them. The CDR3 contains 15 residues. CDR3 amino acids: CASSGGESVTGELFF. CDR3 in DNA: TGTGCCAGCAGTGGCGGAGAATCGGTGACCGGGGAGCTGTTTTTT.

This clonotype occurred a few times. This rearrangement joins TRBV2 to TRBJ2-3; the D gene is possibly TRBD1 (5 bases). Deletions cut 7 bases from V and 2 bases from J, with 10 bases between. Germline-derived CDR1 and CDR2 are SNHLY and FYNNEI. This CDR3 region has 13 residues. Here the CDR3 reads CASISDNTDTQYF. The CDR3 nucleotides read TGTGCCAGCATTTCGGACAACACAGATACGCAGTATTTT.

This clonotype was recorded a few times. The gene calls are TRBV7-9 and TRBJ2-7; 8 nucleotides match TRBD2. Germline V gene data show CDR1 as SEHNR and CDR2 as FQNEAQ (reference sequence). This CDR3 has 17 amino acids. Germline trimming cut 0 bases from V and 4 bases from J; bases unmatched to any gene: 11. The DNA of the CDR3 is TGTGCCAGCAGCTTAGCGCTTGGACTAGCAGAGAAATACGAGCAGTACTTC. Its translation is CASSLALGLAEKYEQYF.

The J gene is TRBJ2-7, the V gene TRBV11-2; D remains ambiguous. The CDR3 has 11 amino acids. In germline, CDR1 is SGHAT, CDR2 FQNNGV. Trimming took off 6 bases at V and 3 bases at J, with 6 bases between the two ends. In DNA form, the CDR3 reads TGTGCCAGCAGTTGGAACTACGAGCAGTACTTC. It codes for CASSWNYEQYF.

The table lists this clonotype with a few counts. The CDR3 sequence is CATSPRTSATNEKLFF. CDR3 bases: TGTGCCACCAGCCCAAGGACATCTGCAACTAATGAAAAACTGTTTTTT. V usage is TRBV15 and J usage is TRBJ1-4; weak D call: TRBD1 (5 bases). There are 16 residues in the CDR3. The germline V and J ends were trimmed by 5 bases and 0 bases, with 13 bases remaining between them. Germline-derived CDR1 and CDR2 are LNHNV and YYDKDF (reference sequence). The variable domain in full, completed from reference TRBV15 and TRBJ1-4, reads DAMVIQNPRYQVTQFGKPVTLSCSQTLNHNVMYWYQQKSSQAPKLLFHYYDKDFNNEADTPDNFQSRRPNTSFCFLDIRSPGLGDTAMYLCATSPRTSATNEKLFFGSGTQLSVL.

This sequence joins TRBV24-1 and TRBJ1-1; D may be TRBD1 (5 bases). This CDR3 is built from 14 residues. Germline V lookup: CDR1 KGHDR, CDR2 SFDVKD. V lost 4 bases to trimming and J lost 7 bases, with 15 bases between them. CDR3 coding DNA: TGTGCCACCAGTGACCCCTTCCGGGGGGGTGAAGCTTTCTTT. Its protein is CATSDPFRGGEAFF.

V usage is TRBV5-1 and J usage is TRBJ2-5; perhaps TRBD1 as D (6 bases). V lost 2 bases and J lost 5, with 7 bases in between. This CDR3 has 12 amino acids. The germline V gene encodes CDR1 SGHRS and CDR2 YFSETQ. The CDR3 protein is CASSFQGETQYF. CDR3 nucleotides: TGCGCCAGCAGCTTTCAGGGGGAGACCCAGTACTTC.

The rearrangement uses TRBV7-2 and TRBJ1-2; no clear D. The V end lost 3 bases, the J end lost 4 bases, and 6 bases lay between the germline ends. The germline V gene encodes CDR1 SGHTA and CDR2 FQGNSA. CDR3 size: 12 residues. The CDR3 sequence: CASSFGVYGYTF. The DNA for the CDR3 is TGTGCCAGCAGCTTCGGGGTCTATGGCTACACCTTC.

This chain uses TRBV12-3 or TRBV12-4 with TRBJ2-3; the match to TRBD2 covers 7 bases. This CDR3 spans 16 amino acids. V lost 6 bases to trimming and J lost 2 bases; unmatched junction nucleotides: 11. The DNA for the CDR3 is TGTGCCAGCAGCCCGGGGCCCGCGGGAGTCACAGATACGCAGTATTTT. Its protein product is CASSPGPAGVTDTQYF.